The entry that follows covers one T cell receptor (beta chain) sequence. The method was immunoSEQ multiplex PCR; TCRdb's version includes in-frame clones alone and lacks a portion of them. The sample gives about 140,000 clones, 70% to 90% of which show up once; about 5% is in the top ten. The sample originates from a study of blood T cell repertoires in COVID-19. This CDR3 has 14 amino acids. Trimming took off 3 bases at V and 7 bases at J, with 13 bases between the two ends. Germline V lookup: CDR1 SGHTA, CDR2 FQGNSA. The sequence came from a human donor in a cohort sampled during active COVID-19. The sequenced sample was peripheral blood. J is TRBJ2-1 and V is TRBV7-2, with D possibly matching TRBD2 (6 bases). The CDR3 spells CASSFNGDWNEQFF. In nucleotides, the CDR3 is TGTGCCAGCAGCTTTAATGGGGACTGGAATGAGCAGTTCTTC. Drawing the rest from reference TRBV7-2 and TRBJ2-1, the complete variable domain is GAGVSQSPSNKVTEKGKDVELRCDPISGHTALYWYRQSLGQGLEFLIYFQGNSAPDKSGLPSDRFSAERTGGSVSTLTIQRTQQEDSAVYLCASSFNGDWNEQFFGPGTRLTVL.